This TCR beta chain was found in a study of cytomegalovirus exposure and HLA in healthy donors. Looking at the study overall: Around 78 million unique TCR sequences came from HLA-typed donors in an early release. General study points: Later, an analysis found that common viral pathogens appeared to be linked with several of the most significant clusters.

The PCR used 60 Vbeta and 13 Jbeta primers. Clones were read by immunoSEQ multiplex PCR, and TCRdb kept only the in-frame ones, dropping some. This table has 70,000 to 100,000 clones, roughly three quarters appearing once. For this clone: Its cognate antigen is unknown.

V shed 3 bases, J shed 1 base, and the junction held 6 bases outside the gene matches. This CDR3 spans 15 amino acids. In germline, CDR1 is SGHRS, CDR2 YFSETQ. Donors sampled were nominally healthy, though unrecorded immune exposures were likely. The receptor was derived from a woman between 50 and 59 years old in good health and CMV-seropositive. V gene TRBV5-1 combines with J gene TRBJ2-5; 7 bases map to TRBD1. Sequencing was performed on PBMCs. The CDR3 loop reads CASSSDRPIQETQYF. The DNA of the CDR3 is TGCGCCAGCAGCTCGGACAGGCCTATCCAAGAGACCCAGTACTTC. Supplemented by reference TRBV5-1 and TRBJ2-5, the full variable domain reads KAGVTQTPRYLIKTRGQQVTLSCSPISGHRSVSWYQQTPGQGLQFLFEYFSETQRNKGNFPGRFSGRQFSNSRSEMNVSTLELGDSALYLCASSSDRPIQETQYFGPGTRLLVL.